These 13 T cell receptor beta chains came from one sample sequenced in a study of blood T cell repertoires in COVID-19. The repertoire was sequenced with immunoSEQ multiplex PCR; TCRdb's copy has only in-frame clones and lacks some. The table has 55,000 to 75,000 clones, about 80% seen once; the top ten hold under 30%. Material: peripheral blood. The receptor source for this set is a man in his 70s with acute or convalescent COVID-19.

This clone showed up just once. The chain has TRBV30 and TRBJ1-2, with unresolved D. V lost 1 base to trimming and J lost 1 base, with 10 bases between them. This CDR3 has 14 residues. Germline loops: CDR1 GTSNPN, CDR2 SVGIG (reference sequence). CDR3 coding DNA: TGTGCCTGGAGTGAGGCAGGCGTTAACTATGGCTACACCTTC. Its protein product is CAWSEAGVNYGYTF.

This clone appeared a single time. The CDR3 DNA sequence: TGTGCCAGCAGCGTCCCCGGCAATGAGCAGTTCTTC. This sequence encodes CASSVPGNEQFF. This chain uses TRBV6-6 with TRBJ2-1; no clear D gene. The CDR3 is made up of 12 amino acids. Trimming took 6 bases from V and 6 from J, leaving 9 bases between them. Looked up from germline, CDR1 is MNHNY and CDR2 is SVGAGI (reference sequence).

V is TRBV5-5 and J is TRBJ2-1; 7 bases fit TRBD1. The CDR3 spans 17 residues. V lost 4 bases and J lost 0; bases outside the gene matches: 10. The germline gives CDR1 SGHKS, CDR2 YYEKEE (reference sequence). In nucleotides, the CDR3 is TGTGCCAGCAGCCGGGACAGTCCTGAATACTCCTACAATGAGCAGTTCTTC. Its protein product is CASSRDSPEYSYNEQFF.

The V call is TRBV18, the J call TRBJ1-2, with 7 bases identical to TRBD1. Per germline, CDR1 KGHSH and CDR2 LQKENI. The J segment lost 5 bases and the V segment lost 3 bases, leaving 6 bases of the junction unmatched. The CDR3 is made up of 14 amino acids. CDR3 coding DNA: TGTGCCAGCTCACCCAGGACAGGCTTATATGGCTACACCTTC. It is translated as CASSPRTGLYGYTF.

The gene calls are TRBV11-3 and TRBJ2-3, with TRBD2 matching 14 bases. CDR3 length equals 17 residues. Unmatched junction bases numbered 5, after V lost 2 bases and J lost 4 bases. From germline, CDR1 is SGHNT and CDR2 YENEEA. CDR3 in amino acids: CASSLTTSGRAPDTQYF. DNA for the CDR3: TGTGCCAGCAGCTTAACGACTAGCGGGAGGGCCCCAGATACGCAGTATTTT.

This clone was found once. The chain employs TRBV2 and TRBJ2-3, with TRBD2 matching over 10 bases. Germline-derived CDR1 and CDR2 are SNHLY and FYNNEI. This CDR3 is 15 amino acids long. The J segment lost 5 bases and the V segment lost 3 bases, leaving 5 bases of the junction unmatched. This CDR3 is CASSDGLAGVDTQYF. As DNA, the CDR3 is TGTGCCAGCAGTGATGGTCTAGCGGGAGTAGATACGCAGTATTTT.

This clone was recorded only once. V and J are TRBV3-1 (or the pseudogene TRBV3-2) and TRBJ2-5, with no clear D. V was shortened by 4 bases and J by 2 bases, with 11 bases between the two germline ends. There are 14 residues in the CDR3. From germline, CDR1 is LGHDT and CDR2 YNNKEL (reference sequence). This chain's CDR3 is CASSLNYGQETQYF. CDR3 bases: TGTGCCAGCAGCCTAAACTACGGTCAAGAGACCCAGTACTTC.

This sequence joins TRBV9 and TRBJ2-7; weak D call: TRBD1 (6 bases). CDR1 is SGDLS and CDR2 is YYNGEE in the germline V gene. This CDR3 spans 15 amino acids. V was trimmed by 0 bases and J by 3 bases, leaving 13 bases between them. The CDR3 nucleotides are TGTGCCAGCAGCGTAGGACAGGAGGTAAACTACGAGCAGTACTTC. Its translation is CASSVGQEVNYEQYF.

The genes are TRBV4-2 and TRBJ2-1; TRBD2 matches at 9 bases. The CDR3 is 15 amino acids. The V segment lost 2 bases and the J segment 9 bases; nucleotides outside the gene matches: 8. Germline V lookup: CDR1 LGHNA, CDR2 YNFKEQ. For the CDR3, the DNA is TGTGCCAGCAGCCAAAATAGCGGGGGCCGCGGTGAGCAGTTCTTC. Translated, it gives CASSQNSGGRGEQFF.

The sample holds a few counts of this clone. The V and J genes are TRBV6-5 and TRBJ1-2; 9 bases agree with TRBD1. The trim removed 8 bases at V and 4 bases at J, leaving 8 bases unmatched. Germline V gene lookup returns CDR1 MNHEY and CDR2 SVGAGI. This CDR3 contains 14 residues. The CDR3 DNA reads as TGTGCCAGCCGCAGGACAGGGGTACTCTATGGCTACACCTTC. Protein: CASRRTGVLYGYTF.

The gene calls are TRBV3-1 (or the pseudogene TRBV3-2) and TRBJ2-3; the D gene is possibly TRBD2 (6 bases). Germline V gene data show CDR1 as LGHDT and CDR2 as YNNKEL (reference sequence). V was cut by 0 bases and J by 3 bases, with 16 bases left in between. The CDR3 extends over 17 amino acids. The chain's CDR3 is CASSQESGGTGTDTQYF. As DNA, the CDR3 is TGTGCCAGCAGCCAAGAGTCGGGCGGGACCGGGACAGATACGCAGTATTTT.

The chain carries TRBV6-6 and TRBJ1-5; possible D gene TRBD1, 5 bases. The CDR3 has 16 amino acids. Trimming cost V 5 bases and J 3 bases, with 17 bases left between them. Germline loops: CDR1 MNHNY, CDR2 SVGAGI (reference sequence). CDR3: CASSPERTQVNQPQHF. The DNA for the CDR3 is TGTGCCAGCAGTCCAGAACGGACACAAGTCAATCAGCCCCAGCATTTT.

V is TRBV11-2 and J is TRBJ1-1; 7 bases are shared with TRBD1. The V and J ends lost 1 base and 4 bases, in that order; junction bases with no gene match: 6. This CDR3 contains 15 residues. Germline CDR1 is SGHAT and CDR2 is FQNNGV. CDR3 coding DNA: TGTGCCAGCAGCTTAGTTCTGACAGGGACCACTGAAGCTTTCTTT. Its protein product is CASSLVLTGTTEAFF.